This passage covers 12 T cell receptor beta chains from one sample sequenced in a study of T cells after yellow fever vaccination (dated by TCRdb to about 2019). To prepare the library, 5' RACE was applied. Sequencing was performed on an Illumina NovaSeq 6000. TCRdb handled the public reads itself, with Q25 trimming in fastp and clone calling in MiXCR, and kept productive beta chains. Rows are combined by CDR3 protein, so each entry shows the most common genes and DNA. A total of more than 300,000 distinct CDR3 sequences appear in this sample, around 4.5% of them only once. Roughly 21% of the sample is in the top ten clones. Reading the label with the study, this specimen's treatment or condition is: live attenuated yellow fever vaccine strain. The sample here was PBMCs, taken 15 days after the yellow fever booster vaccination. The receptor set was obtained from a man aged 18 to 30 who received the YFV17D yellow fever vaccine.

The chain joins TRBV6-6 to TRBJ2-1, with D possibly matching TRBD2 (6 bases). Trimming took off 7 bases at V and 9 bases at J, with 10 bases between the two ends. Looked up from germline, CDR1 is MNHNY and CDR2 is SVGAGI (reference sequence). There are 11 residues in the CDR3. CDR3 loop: CASTRAGEQFF. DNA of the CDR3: TGTGCCAGCACCAGAGCGGGTGAGCAGTTCTTC.

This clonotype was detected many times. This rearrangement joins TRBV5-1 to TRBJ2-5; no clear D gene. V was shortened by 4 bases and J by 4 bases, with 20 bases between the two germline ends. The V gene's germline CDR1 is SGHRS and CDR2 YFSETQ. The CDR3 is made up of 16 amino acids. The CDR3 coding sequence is TGCGCCAGCAGCCTCCCCGTTCGCACCCCGCTAGAGACCCAGTACTTC. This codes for CASSLPVRTPLETQYF.

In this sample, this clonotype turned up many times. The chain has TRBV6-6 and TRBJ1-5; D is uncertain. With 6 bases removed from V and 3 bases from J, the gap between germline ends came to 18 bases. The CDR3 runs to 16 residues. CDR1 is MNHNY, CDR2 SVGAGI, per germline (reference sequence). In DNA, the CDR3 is TGTGCCAGCAGCCCCCCGAGGGCACGGGCCAATCAGCCCCAGCATTTT. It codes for CASSPPRARANQPQHF.

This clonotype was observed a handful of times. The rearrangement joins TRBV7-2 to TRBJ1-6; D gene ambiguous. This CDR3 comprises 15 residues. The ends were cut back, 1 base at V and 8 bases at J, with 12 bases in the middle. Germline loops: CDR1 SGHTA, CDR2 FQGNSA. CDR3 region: CASSLVAVGDSPLHF. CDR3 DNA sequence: TGTGCCAGCAGCTTAGTGGCAGTTGGGGATTCACCCCTCCACTTT.

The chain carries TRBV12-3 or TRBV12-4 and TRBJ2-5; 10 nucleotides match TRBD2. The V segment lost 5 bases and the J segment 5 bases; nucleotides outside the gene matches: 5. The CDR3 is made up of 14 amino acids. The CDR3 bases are TGTGCCAGCAGTCCTCTAGCGGGGGTTGAGACCCAGTACTTC. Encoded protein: CASSPLAGVETQYF.

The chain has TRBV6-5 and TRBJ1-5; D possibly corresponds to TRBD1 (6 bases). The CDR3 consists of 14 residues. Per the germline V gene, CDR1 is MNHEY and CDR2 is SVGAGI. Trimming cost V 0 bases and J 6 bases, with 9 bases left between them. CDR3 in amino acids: CASSYSGAGQPQHF. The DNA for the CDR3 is TGTGCCAGCAGTTACTCGGGGGCCGGTCAGCCCCAGCATTTT.

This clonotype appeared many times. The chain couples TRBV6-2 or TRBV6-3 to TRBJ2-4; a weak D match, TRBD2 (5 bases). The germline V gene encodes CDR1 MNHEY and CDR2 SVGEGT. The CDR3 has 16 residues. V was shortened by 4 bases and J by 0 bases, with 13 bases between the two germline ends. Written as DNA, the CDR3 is TGTGCCAGCAGTTCCTGGACTGTACTAGCCAAAAACATTCAGTACTTC. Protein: CASSSWTVLAKNIQYF.

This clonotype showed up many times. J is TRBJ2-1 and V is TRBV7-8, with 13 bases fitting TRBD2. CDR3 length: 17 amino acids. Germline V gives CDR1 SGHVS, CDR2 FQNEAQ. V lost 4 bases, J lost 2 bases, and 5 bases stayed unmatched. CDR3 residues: CASSSGLAGDPYNEQFF. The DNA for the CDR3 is TGTGCCAGCAGCTCCGGACTAGCGGGGGACCCCTACAATGAGCAGTTCTTC.

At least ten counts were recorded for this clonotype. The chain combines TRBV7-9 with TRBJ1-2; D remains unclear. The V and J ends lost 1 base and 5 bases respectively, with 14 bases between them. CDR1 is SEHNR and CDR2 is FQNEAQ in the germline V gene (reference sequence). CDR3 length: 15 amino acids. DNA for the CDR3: TGTGCCAGCAGCTTAGATCGGGTGTCCTTTTATGGCTACACCTTC. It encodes CASSLDRVSFYGYTF.

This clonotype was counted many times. Written as DNA, the CDR3 is TGTGCCAGCAGTTTAGCGGTGGAGACGAACACAGATACGCAGTATTTT. Translation: CASSLAVETNTDTQYF. The chain is built from TRBV12-3 or TRBV12-4 and TRBJ2-3, with D uncertain. This CDR3 comprises 16 residues. Trimming cost V 0 bases and J 2 bases, with 12 bases left between them.

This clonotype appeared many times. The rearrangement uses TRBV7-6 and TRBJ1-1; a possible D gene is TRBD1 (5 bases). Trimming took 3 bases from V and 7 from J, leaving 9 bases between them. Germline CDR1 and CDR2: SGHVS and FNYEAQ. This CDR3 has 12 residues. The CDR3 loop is CASSFGGDEAFF. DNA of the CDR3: TGTGCCAGCAGCTTCGGGGGGGATGAAGCTTTCTTT.

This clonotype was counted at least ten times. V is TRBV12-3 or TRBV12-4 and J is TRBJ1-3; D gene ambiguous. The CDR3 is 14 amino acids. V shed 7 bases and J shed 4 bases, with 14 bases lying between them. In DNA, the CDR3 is TGTGCCAGCAACCGACGTCTCTGGGGAAACACCATATATTTT. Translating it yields CASNRRLWGNTIYF.